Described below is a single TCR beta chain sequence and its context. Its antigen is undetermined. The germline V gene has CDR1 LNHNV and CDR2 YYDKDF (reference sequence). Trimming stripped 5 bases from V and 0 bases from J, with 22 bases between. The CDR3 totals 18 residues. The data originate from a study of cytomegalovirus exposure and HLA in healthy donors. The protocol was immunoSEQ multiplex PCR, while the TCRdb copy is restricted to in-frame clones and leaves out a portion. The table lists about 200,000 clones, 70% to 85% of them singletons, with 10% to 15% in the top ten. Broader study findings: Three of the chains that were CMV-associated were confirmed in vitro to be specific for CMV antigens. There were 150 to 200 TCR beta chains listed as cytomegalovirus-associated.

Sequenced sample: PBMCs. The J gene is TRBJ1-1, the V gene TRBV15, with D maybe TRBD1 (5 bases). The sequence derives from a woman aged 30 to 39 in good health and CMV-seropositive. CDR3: CATSPRGGGSYMNTEAFF. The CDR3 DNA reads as TGTGCCACCAGCCCGCGGGGGGGTGGCAGCTACATGAACACTGAAGCTTTCTTT.